The rows below give T cell receptor beta chains drawn from one sample of a study of T cell responses to AZD1222 COVID-19 vaccine. Here immunoSEQ multiplex PCR was the method, and the copy in TCRdb shows in-frame clones only, minus some. The data hold some 150,000 clones, with about 86% observed a single time. The source was peripheral blood, collected 28 days after the second AZD1222 dose. Receptors were obtained from an adult who received the AZD1222 COVID-19 vaccine. Both conserved end residues are part of each CDR3. Each record gives: V gene, clone size, J gene, D gene, CDR3 length, CDR3 DNA, CDR3 protein. The D gene is left open where the match is weak. Some rows mark clone size as missing; the rest say once, few, many or name a class of expanded clone.

>TRBV2|few|TRBJ2-7|.|10
TGTGCCAGCAGCCTGGTAGAGCAGTACTTC
CASSLVEQYF
>TRBV30|few|TRBJ2-3|TRBD2|12
TGTGCCTGGAGCCGGGGGGCAGATACGCAGTATTTT
CAWSRGADTQYF
>TRBV7-9|few|TRBJ1-3|.|17
TGTGCCAGCAGCCTCCTGGGTGGGGGGCAGACTGGAAACACCATATATTTT
CASSLLGGGQTGNTIYF
>TRBV4-1|.|TRBJ2-7|TRBD2|15
TGCGCCAGCAGCCCCTGGACTAGCGTACCCTACGAGCAGTACTTC
CASSPWTSVPYEQYF
>TRBV29-1|.|TRBJ2-1|TRBD2|18
TGCAGCGTGTTACTAGCGCGGCTCTCCCCGGGATCCTACAATGAGCAGTTCTTC
CSVLLARLSPGSYNEQFF
>TRBV19|.|TRBJ1-5|.|15
TGTGCCAGTTCCCGGGACCCCGGAGGGGGTCAGCCCCAGCATTTT
CASSRDPGGGQPQHF
>TRBV11-3|.|TRBJ2-2|.|13
TGTGCCAGCAGCAAGCGGGACACCGGGGAGCTGTTTTTT
CASSKRDTGELFF
>TRBV12-5|.|TRBJ1-2|.|15
TGTGCTAGTGGTCATACGGACACCAAGAACTATGGCTACACCTTC
CASGHTDTKNYGYTF
>TRBV5-6|.|TRBJ2-4|TRBD1|19
TGTGCCAGCAGCTGGGGCACAGGGGTGGGGATTCTAGCCAAAAACATTCAGTACTTC
CASSWGTGVGILAKNIQYF
>TRBV29-1|.|TRBJ2-3|.|10
TGCAGCACGCTCACAGATACGCAGTATTTT
CSTLTDTQYF
>TRBV5-4|.|TRBJ1-2|TRBD1|16
TGTGCCAGCAGCCCGACAGGGTTTCATGCTAACTATGGCTACACCTTC
CASSPTGFHANYGYTF
>TRBV4-2|.|TRBJ1-4|.|16
TGTGCCAGCAGCCAAGTTCCGGGCTTGGATAATGAAAAACTGTTTTTT
CASSQVPGLDNEKLFF
>TRBV5-6|.|TRBJ2-3|TRBD2|19
TGTGCCAGCAGCTCCAGGGTAACTAGCGGGAGGGCCGGGAGAGATACGCAGTATTTT
CASSSRVTSGRAGRDTQYF
>TRBV20-1|.|TRBJ2-1|.|11
TGCAGTGCTAGAGATTTCGATGAGCAGTTCTTC
CSARDFDEQFF
>TRBV5-1|.|TRBJ1-4|TRBD1|15
TGCGCCAGCAGCTTGGGGGCAGGGGGAAATGAAAAACTGTTTTTT
CASSLGAGGNEKLFF
>TRBV5-6|.|TRBJ2-6|.|17
TGTGCCAGCAGCTTGCCCAGGGGTGAATCTGGGGCCAACGTCCTGACTTTC
CASSLPRGESGANVLTF
>TRBV11-2|.|TRBJ2-1|.|16
TGTGCCAGCAGCTTAGATAAGACCGGGGTCTACAATGAGCAGTTCTTC
CASSLDKTGVYNEQFF
>TRBV7-2|.|TRBJ2-2|TRBD1|16
TGTGCCAGCAGCTCCAGGACAGGGGGTTACGGCGGGGAGCTGTTTTTT
CASSSRTGGYGGELFF
>TRBV11-3|.|TRBJ1-2|.|15
TGTGCCAGCAGCCCGATTGGCAGGGCTAACTATGGCTACACCTTC
CASSPIGRANYGYTF
>TRBV5-1|.|TRBJ2-1|.|11
TGCGCCAGCAGCTTGACAGCTGAGCAGTTCTTC
CASSLTAEQFF
>TRBV11-2|.|TRBJ2-5|TRBD2|15
TGTGCCAGCAGCTTAGTTCTCCAGGGAGGGGAGACCCAGTACTTC
CASSLVLQGGETQYF
>TRBV19|.|TRBJ2-6|.|13
TGTGCCAGTAGTATAGCTGGGTCCAACGTCCTGACTTTC
CASSIAGSNVLTF
>TRBV7-2|.|TRBJ2-7|.|13
TGTGCCAGCAGCTTAGGGAGGGCCTACGAGCAGTACTTC
CASSLGRAYEQYF
>TRBV2|few|TRBJ1-3|TRBD1|14
TGTGCCAGCAGTGTGGGGACAGTCGGAAACACCATATATTTT
CASSVGTVGNTIYF
>TRBV11-2|.|TRBJ2-2|.|17
TGTGCCAGCAGCTTGAGCCCGGCTAACGAGCTTAACCGGGAGCTGTTTTTT
CASSLSPANELNRELFF
>TRBV12-5|.|TRBJ2-2|.|12
TGTGCTAGTGGTTTGGCGCCCGGGGAGCTGTTTTTT
CASGLAPGELFF
>TRBV10-3|.|TRBJ1-5|TRBD1|14
TGTGCCATCAGGGCAACAGGGGGCAATCAGCCCCAGCATTTT
CAIRATGGNQPQHF
>TRBV7-8|once|TRBJ1-5|.|13
TGTGCCAGCAGCTTAGGGGGGTATAAGCCCCAGCATTTT
CASSLGGYKPQHF
>TRBV23-1|.|TRBJ2-2|TRBD1|15
TGCGCCAGCAGTCAATCTCAGGGGGACACCGGGGAGCTGTTTTTT
CASSQSQGDTGELFF
>TRBV4-1|.|TRBJ2-3|TRBD1|15
TGCGCCAGCAGCCAACGACAGGGACCAACAGATACGCAGTATTTT
CASSQRQGPTDTQYF
>TRBV11-2|.|TRBJ2-7|.|17
TGTGCCAGCAGCTTAAATAGAGGGGGTCGGCTAAACTACGAGCAGTACTTC
CASSLNRGGRLNYEQYF
>TRBV11-2|.|TRBJ2-3|.|15
TGTGCCAGCAGCACAGGACAGCTTCGCACAGATACGCAGTATTTT
CASSTGQLRTDTQYF
>TRBV27|.|TRBJ2-2|TRBD1|15
TGTGCCAGCAGTTCCGGGACAGGGACGATCGGGGAGCTGTTTTTT
CASSSGTGTIGELFF
>TRBV11-2|.|TRBJ1-3|.|15
TGTGCCAGCAGCCAACGGCGGGCATCTGGAAACACCATATATTTT
CASSQRRASGNTIYF
>TRBV4-2|.|TRBJ1-2|.|12
TGTGCCAGCAGCCAAGAAAACTATGGCTACACCTTC
CASSQENYGYTF
>TRBV19|.|TRBJ2-5|TRBD2|16
TGTGCCAGTAGTCCCCTGAGCGGGGGGGGTGGAGAGACCCAGTACTTC
CASSPLSGGGGETQYF
>TRBV27|.|TRBJ2-7|TRBD1|15
TGTGCCAGCAGTCCCAGCCCGAACAGGGGGCCCGAGCAGTACTTC
CASSPSPNRGPEQYF
>TRBV10-1|.|TRBJ1-1|.|12
TGCGCCAGCAGTGCGGGCGGAACTGAAGCTTTCTTT
CASSAGGTEAFF
>TRBV19|.|TRBJ1-5|TRBD1|15
TGTGCCAGTATGAGCGACAGGGGCCCCAATCAGCCCCAGCATTTT
CASMSDRGPNQPQHF
>TRBV9|.|TRBJ2-3|.|15
TGTGCCAGCAGTCGAACCGGGGGTGGCACAGATACGCAGTATTTT
CASSRTGGGTDTQYF
>TRBV6-5|few|TRBJ1-1|.|16
TGTGCCAGCAGTTACGAGTTTCGGGAGGAGAACACTGAAGCTTTCTTT
CASSYEFREENTEAFF
>TRBV29-1|once|TRBJ1-1|.|11
TGCGCAACGAGGGGGGGCACTGAAGCTTTCTTT
CATRGGTEAFF
>TRBV2|.|TRBJ2-5|TRBD1|14
TGTGCCAGCAGCCCGGGACAGGGTCAGGAGACCCAGTACTTC
CASSPGQGQETQYF
>TRBV21-1|.|TRBJ2-2|.|15
TGTGCCAGCAGCAAATTAGCGGGGTACACCGGGGAGCTGTTTTTT
CASSKLAGYTGELFF
>TRBV19|.|TRBJ1-6|.|15
TGTGCCAGTAGTGAGGGACTCTGGTTCAATTCACCCCTCCACTTT
CASSEGLWFNSPLHF
>TRBV12-5|.|TRBJ1-1|.|12
TGTGCTAGTGGTCCGGGGAACACTGAAGCTTTCTTT
CASGPGNTEAFF
>TRBV7-2|once|TRBJ2-7|.|15
TGTGCCAGCAGCTTAGAAGGGGGTCGTACCTACGAGCAGTACTTC
CASSLEGGRTYEQYF
>TRBV5-1|.|TRBJ2-5|TRBD2|16
TGCGCCAGCAGCCAAGGGACTAGCGGGTTACAAGAGACCCAGTACTTC
CASSQGTSGLQETQYF
>TRBV2|.|TRBJ1-2|.|13
TGTGCCAGCAGAGGGACAAATAACTATGGCTACACCTTC
CASRGTNNYGYTF
>TRBV12-3/TRBV12-4|once|TRBJ1-2|TRBD1|13
TGTGCCAGCTTGGGACAGGGAAACTATGGCTACACCTTC
CASLGQGNYGYTF
>TRBV24-1|.|TRBJ2-5|.|15
TGTGCCACCAGGGGGTCGGGTGGGGAGATGGAGACCCAGTACTTC
CATRGSGGEMETQYF
>TRBV2|.|TRBJ2-5|TRBD2|15
TGTGCCAGCAGTGTCGGACTAGCGGGATTAGAGACCCAGTACTTC
CASSVGLAGLETQYF